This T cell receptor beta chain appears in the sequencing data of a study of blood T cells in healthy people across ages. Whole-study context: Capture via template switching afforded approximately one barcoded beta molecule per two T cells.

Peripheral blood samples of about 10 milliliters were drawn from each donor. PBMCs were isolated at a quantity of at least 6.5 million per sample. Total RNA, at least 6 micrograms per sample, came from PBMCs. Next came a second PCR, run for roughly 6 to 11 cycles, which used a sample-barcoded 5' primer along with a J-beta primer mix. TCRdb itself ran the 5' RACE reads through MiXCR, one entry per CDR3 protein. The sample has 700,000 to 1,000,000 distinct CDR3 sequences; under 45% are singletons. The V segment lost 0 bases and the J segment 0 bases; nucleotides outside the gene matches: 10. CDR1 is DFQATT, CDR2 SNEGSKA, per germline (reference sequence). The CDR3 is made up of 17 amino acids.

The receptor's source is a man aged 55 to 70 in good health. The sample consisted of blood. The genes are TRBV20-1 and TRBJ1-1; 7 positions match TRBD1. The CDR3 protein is CSARDEGARGMNTEAFF. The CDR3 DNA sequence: TGCAGTGCTAGAGACGAGGGGGCGCGAGGGATGAACACTGAAGCTTTCTTT.